Included here is one T cell receptor beta chain sequence, with context. The source of the sample is a study of shared T cell receptors in the human thymus. This CDR3 comprises 13 residues. Generated by immunoSEQ multiplex PCR, the TCRdb table keeps only in-frame clones and is missing some. The repertoire holds under 450,000 clones, with just under 95% as singletons. Specimen: thymocytes. This TCR was sampled from a human donor. V usage is TRBV7-5 and J usage is TRBJ1-1. TRBV7-5 is described as a pseudogene. Here the CDR3 DNA reads TGTGTCAGAAACCCCCTGGGGAACACTGAAGCTTTCTTT. It is translated as CVRNPLGNTEAFF.